Below, one T cell receptor (beta chain) is given with its context. The antigen is not known. Because the CDR3's place on the DNA is in doubt, the DNA is left out and the CDR3 is given as listed by TCRdb. This record belongs to a study of cytomegalovirus exposure and HLA in healthy donors. Study-wide points: Presence/absence analysis assumed near-uniform sequencing depth across donors. The dataset shows that most TCR sequences were rare, while some public TCRs occurred in many donors.

A multiplex PCR was run with 60 Vbeta primers and 13 Jbeta primers. TCRdb keeps only in-frame clones here, not all; method: immunoSEQ multiplex PCR. Here the sample spans more than 50,000 clones, about two thirds being singletons. The CDR3 is made up of 15 amino acids, end residues included. Germline values: CDR1 MNHNY, CDR2 SVGAGI (reference sequence). The source material was PBMCs. The chain joins TRBV6-6 to TRBJ1-2; TRBD1, as called in the table, went unchecked against the DNA. This TCR was recovered from a woman aged 55-70 years in good health and CMV-seropositive. This CDR3 is CASILGRTENYGYTF.